This T cell receptor (beta chain) stems from a study of T cells in Graves' hyperthyroidism and ophthalmopathy. Trimming removed 1 base at V and 5 bases at J, with 6 bases between. This CDR3 spans 11 amino acids. CDR1 DFQATT and CDR2 SNEGSKA come from the germline V gene (reference sequence). The source material, RNA transcripts, was used to amplify TCR beta CDR3 regions. With the HTBI primer set, the TCR CDR3 went through a first round of RT-PCR. TCRdb reanalysed the multiplex PCR reads using MiXCR and keeps one entry per CDR3 protein. The profile shows under 600,000 distinct CDR3 sequences, roughly a sixth of them singletons. This clonotype has at least ten counts. Lactation, pregnancy, other autoimmune disease or uncontrolled infection excluded patients.

The rearrangement uses TRBV20-1 and TRBJ2-7; D gene uncertain. The source is a middle-aged woman with Graves' ophthalmopathy. The specimen was blood. The CDR3 here is CSARGPNEQYF. CDR3 bases: TGCAGTGCTAGAGGCCCGAACGAGCAGTACTTC.